The 28 T cell receptor beta chains in this list originate from one sample, sequenced in a study of blood T cell repertoires in COVID-19. Measured with immunoSEQ multiplex PCR; TCRdb has only the in-frame clones, and not every one. The table lists under 200,000 clones, about 82% of them singletons. What was sequenced was peripheral blood. The receptors derive from a man aged 50 to 59 with active or convalescent COVID-19.

CDR3 amino acids: CARSLNTPRRGEDSTDTQYF. The CDR3 DNA reads TGTGCCAGAAGCTTGAACACCCCAAGGAGAGGGGAGGATAGCACAGATACGCAGTATTTT. J is TRBJ2-3 and V is TRBV5-3, with TRBD2 as a possible D gene (6 bases). TRBV5-3 is marked as an open reading frame, function uncertain. This CDR3 region has 20 residues. Trimming shortened V by 1 base and J by 0 bases, and 24 bases separated the two germline ends.

This chain connects TRBV5-4 to TRBJ2-3; TRBD2 agrees at 9 bases. V was pared by 3 bases and J by 2 bases, with 4 bases of the junction left unmatched. CDR3 size: 15 residues. The germline V gene encodes CDR1 SGHNT and CDR2 YYREEE (reference sequence). In nucleotides, the CDR3 is TGTGCCAGCAGCTACGGCGGGAGGGTCACAGATACGCAGTATTTT. It codes for CASSYGGRVTDTQYF. The variable domain in full, with the rest retrieved from reference TRBV5-4 and TRBJ2-3, is ETGVTQSPTHLIKTRGQQVTLRCSSQSGHNTVSWYQQALGQGPQFIFQYYREEENGRGNFPPRFSGLQFPNYSSELNVNALELDDSALYLCASSYGGRVTDTQYFGPGTRLTVL.

V is TRBV4-1 and J is TRBJ1-1; D is uncertain. Germline V gene lookup returns CDR1 MGHRA and CDR2 YSYEKL. The CDR3 length is 14 residues. V was clipped by 1 base and J by 1 base, with 7 bases between them. The CDR3, as DNA: TGCGCCAGCAGCCAAGGTCGGGGGAACACTGAAGCTTTCTTT. Translated, it gives CASSQGRGNTEAFF.

In its sample, this clone was seen many times. The chain joins TRBV19 to TRBJ2-3; D uncertain. From germline, CDR1 is LNHDA and CDR2 SQIVND (reference sequence). The length of the CDR3 is 13 residues. The ends were cut back, 10 bases at V and 1 base at J, with 12 bases in the middle. The CDR3 sequence is CATLIEGTDTQYF. The CDR3 DNA follows: TGTGCCACCTTGATAGAGGGCACAGATACGCAGTATTTT.

This clone was counted a few times. V is TRBV27 and J is TRBJ2-1; 10 bases match TRBD1. In germline, CDR1 is MNHEY, CDR2 SMNVEV (reference sequence). This CDR3 spans 14 amino acids. The junction had 7 bases not matched to a gene; V was cut back by 6 bases and J by 8 bases. CDR3 DNA sequence: TGTGCCAGCAGCACGACAGGGGGCGCGGATGAGCAGTTCTTC. Its translation: CASSTTGGADEQFF.

This chain uses TRBV4-2 with TRBJ1-1; D perhaps matches TRBD1 (6 bases). Trimming pared 0 bases from V and 11 bases from J, leaving 13 bases between. This CDR3 has 13 residues. Germline CDR1 LGHNA, CDR2 YNFKEQ. This CDR3 reads CASSQDPQGLAFF. CDR3 coding DNA: TGTGCCAGCAGCCAAGATCCTCAGGGGTTGGCTTTCTTT.

The chain is built from TRBV27 and TRBJ1-4; TRBD1 agrees at 11 bases. Losses at the gene ends were 3 bases for V and 8 bases for J; bases not matched to a gene: 2. Per the germline V gene, CDR1 is MNHEY and CDR2 is SMNVEV (reference sequence). The CDR3 is made up of 14 amino acids. CDR3 in DNA: TGTGCCAGCAGTTTGGGGACAGGGGGGGAAAAACTGTTTTTT. This sequence encodes CASSLGTGGEKLFF. The full variable domain, its missing parts supplied by reference TRBV27 and TRBJ1-4, is EAQVTQNPRYLITVTGKKLTVTCSQNMNHEYMSWYRQDPGLGLRQIYYSMNVEVTDKGDVPEGYKVSRKEKRNFPLILESPSPNQTSLYFCASSLGTGGEKLFFGSGTQLSVL.

This clone was seen a single time. CDR3 loop: CASSPTSPGYEQYF. CDR3 in DNA: TGCGCCAGCAGCCCTACTAGCCCGGGCTACGAGCAGTACTTC. This chain links TRBV5-1 with TRBJ2-7, with D perhaps TRBD2 (6 bases). This CDR3 spans 14 amino acids. Germline V lookup: CDR1 SGHRS, CDR2 YFSETQ. Trimming removed 4 bases from V and 3 bases from J, with 14 bases in between. Based on the CDR3 plus reference TRBV5-1 and TRBJ2-7, the full variable domain is KAGVTQTPRYLIKTRGQQVTLSCSPISGHRSVSWYQQTPGQGLQFLFEYFSETQRNKGNFPGRFSGRQFSNSRSEMNVSTLELGDSALYLCASSPTSPGYEQYFGPGTRLTVT.

The rearrangement joins TRBV9 to TRBJ2-7, with TRBD2 identical over 9 bases. The germline V gene has CDR1 SGDLS and CDR2 YYNGEE. CDR3 size: 15 residues. With 4 bases clipped from V and 6 bases from J, the junction kept 11 bases outside the gene matches. Here the CDR3 DNA reads TGTGCCAGCAGCCCTAGCGGGACTAGCATCTCCGAGCAGTACTTC. Translation: CASSPSGTSISEQYF.

V usage is TRBV9 and J usage is TRBJ2-7; D possibly corresponds to TRBD2 (6 bases). V was trimmed by 3 bases and J by 4 bases, leaving 20 bases between them. The CDR3 runs to 16 residues. Germline CDR1 SGDLS, CDR2 YYNGEE. The CDR3 region has the DNA TGTGCCAGCAGCGAGGGGAGTGATAGCGGAGTTTACGAGCAGTACTTC. This gives the protein CASSEGSDSGVYEQYF. Based on the CDR3 plus reference TRBV9 and TRBJ2-7, the full variable domain is DSGVTQTPKHLITATGQRVTLRCSPRSGDLSVYWYQQSLDQGLQFLIQYYNGEERAKGNILERFSAQQFPDLHSELNLSSLELGDSALYFCASSEGSDSGVYEQYFGPGTRLTVT.

V is TRBV15 and J is TRBJ1-2, with 8 bases lining up with TRBD1. Germline CDR1 and CDR2: LNHNV and YYDKDF (reference sequence). J lost 8 bases, V lost 0 bases, and 5 bases had no gene match. This CDR3 comprises 14 residues. For the CDR3, the DNA is TGTGCCACCAGCAGAGATCCAGGGGGCGGAGGCTACACCTTC. Protein: CATSRDPGGGGYTF.

The chain employs TRBV24-1 and TRBJ2-4, with 10 nucleotides matching TRBD1. Unmatched junction bases numbered 0, after V lost 2 bases and J lost 6 bases. CDR1 and CDR2 from the germline V gene are KGHDR and SFDVKD. The CDR3 loop spans 14 amino acids. The CDR3 coding sequence is TGTGCCACCAGTGATTGGACAGGGGGAAACATTCAGTACTTC. Translating gives CATSDWTGGNIQYF.

The chain is built from TRBV10-3 and TRBJ1-1, with D unresolved. CDR1 is ENHRY, CDR2 SYGVKD, per germline. V dropped 9 bases and J dropped 0 bases, with 14 bases sitting between them. The CDR3 is made up of 14 amino acids. The CDR3 protein is CAMAGGRLNTEAFF. CDR3 in DNA: TGTGCCATGGCGGGAGGGCGTCTGAACACTGAAGCTTTCTTT.

This sequence joins TRBV20-1 and TRBJ1-1, with TRBD1 identical over 8 bases. CDR1 is DFQATT, CDR2 SNEGSKA, per germline (reference sequence). The J segment lost 4 bases and the V segment lost 3 bases, leaving 7 bases of the junction unmatched. The CDR3 runs to 14 residues. DNA of the CDR3: TGCAGTGCTAGTCCAGGGGGCGGCGGCACTGAAGCTTTCTTT. Protein: CSASPGGGGTEAFF.

The chain is built from TRBV5-5 and TRBJ2-7; TRBD2 matches 11 bases. Germline V gene lookup returns CDR1 SGHKS and CDR2 YYEKEE (reference sequence). Trimming at V came to 4 bases and at J to 0 bases, leaving 12 bases not matched to a gene. There are 18 residues in the CDR3. The CDR3 nucleotides read TGTGCCAGCAGCCGACTAGCGGGACGGCCCCCCTCCTCCTACGAGCAGTACTTC. Amino acids: CASSRLAGRPPSSYEQYF.

The chain joins TRBV5-1 to TRBJ1-2; 12 bases match TRBD1. Germline V gives CDR1 SGHRS, CDR2 YFSETQ. The CDR3 length is 15 residues. With V trimmed by 1 base and J by 7 bases, 5 bases remained unmatched. The CDR3 loop is CASSLKGQGASGYTF. The CDR3 DNA reads as TGCGCCAGCAGCTTGAAGGGACAGGGGGCGTCTGGCTACACCTTC.

The CDR3 nucleotides read TGTGCCACCAGTGACACCAACGGAGAGACCCAGTACTTC. As protein: CATSDTNGETQYF. V usage is TRBV24-1 and J usage is TRBJ2-5, with D uncertain. Germline CDR1 KGHDR, CDR2 SFDVKD. Trimming stripped 4 bases from V and 4 bases from J, with 9 bases between. This CDR3 spans 13 amino acids.

This clone was found a few times. This sample also contains other DNA sequences that code for the same CDR3. The chain joins TRBV5-1 to TRBJ2-2, with D tentatively TRBD1 (5 bases). The V gene's germline CDR1 is SGHRS and CDR2 YFSETQ. V shed 3 bases and J shed 1 base, with 7 bases lying between them. The CDR3 totals 14 residues. CDR3: CASSWGQNTGELFF. CDR3 nucleotides: TGCGCCAGCAGCTGGGGCCAGAACACCGGGGAGCTGTTTTTT. The whole variable domain, filled in from reference TRBV5-1 and TRBJ2-2, reads KAGVTQTPRYLIKTRGQQVTLSCSPISGHRSVSWYQQTPGQGLQFLFEYFSETQRNKGNFPGRFSGRQFSNSRSEMNVSTLELGDSALYLCASSWGQNTGELFFGEGSRLTVL.

The chain links TRBV6-6 to TRBJ1-2; TRBD1 matches at 12 bases. V lost 2 bases and J lost 7; bases outside the gene matches: 8. Germline lookup yields CDR1 MNHNY and CDR2 SVGAGI (reference sequence). This CDR3 contains 16 residues. Written as DNA, the CDR3 is TGTGCCAGCAGTTACCTCCGGGACAGGGGGCAAGCTGGCTACACCTTC. Protein product: CASSYLRDRGQAGYTF.

Regarding this clone: At one end, the junction sequence differs from germline, possibly due to a read error. This chain connects TRBV7-7 to TRBJ2-7; D might be TRBD1 (6 bases). Germline CDR1 reads SSHAT; CDR2 reads FNYEAQ (reference sequence). CDR3 length equals 15 residues. The CDR3 region is CASSLTLDRLYEQYF. The DNA for the CDR3 is TGTGCTAGCAGCCTCACACTAGACAGGCTCTACGAGCAGTACTTC.

The chain has TRBV3-1 (or the pseudogene TRBV3-2) and TRBJ1-5; perhaps TRBD1 as D (5 bases). The CDR3 is 14 residues long. V lost 2 bases, J lost 6 bases, and 11 bases lay in between. From germline, CDR1 is LGHDT and CDR2 YNNKEL (reference sequence). The CDR3: CASSQQGGRQPQHF. The CDR3 coding sequence is TGTGCCAGCAGCCAACAGGGTGGGCGTCAGCCCCAGCATTTT.

The rearrangement links TRBV11-3 to TRBJ2-7; 7 nucleotides align to TRBD1. V dropped 6 bases and J dropped 6; count of bases not matched to a gene: 11. Germline CDR1 is SGHNT and CDR2 is YENEEA. The CDR3 has 14 residues. CDR3 region: CASSQDRITGEQYF. Here the CDR3 DNA reads TGTGCCAGCAGTCAGGACAGGATAACGGGCGAGCAGTACTTC.

This clone was counted a few times. The V gene is TRBV7-9, the J gene TRBJ2-3; 14 nucleotides match TRBD2. The CDR3 extends over 15 amino acids. V was clipped by 5 bases and J by 4 bases; unmatched bases: 2. Germline-derived CDR1 and CDR2 are SEHNR and FQNEAQ (reference sequence). CDR3 region: CASSRLAGGPDTQYF. The CDR3, as DNA: TGTGCCAGCAGCAGACTAGCGGGAGGGCCAGATACGCAGTATTTT.

This clone was seen a single time. This sequence joins TRBV3-1 (or the pseudogene TRBV3-2) and TRBJ2-1; perhaps TRBD2 as D (5 bases). Trimming took off 2 bases at V and 9 bases at J, with 8 bases between the two ends. Germline V gives CDR1 LGHDT, CDR2 YNNKEL (reference sequence). The CDR3 runs 12 residues. The DNA for the CDR3 is TGTGCCAGCAGCCAACCACTAGGTGAGCAGTTCTTC. Residues: CASSQPLGEQFF.

This clone came up once. The identical CDR3 is also encoded by other nucleotide sequences in the sample. The rearrangement uses TRBV4-2 and TRBJ2-3; TRBD2 matches 11 bases. This CDR3 has 15 amino acids. Germline loops: CDR1 LGHNA, CDR2 YNFKEQ. V gave up 0 bases and J gave up 4 bases; unmatched junction bases: 0. CDR3 residues: CASSQELAGADTQYF. The CDR3 nucleotides are TGTGCCAGCAGCCAAGAACTAGCGGGGGCAGATACGCAGTATTTT.

The genes are TRBV20-1 and TRBJ1-3, with TRBD1 identical over 8 bases. This CDR3 comprises 14 residues. With V trimmed by 3 bases and J by 7 bases, 8 bases remained unmatched. Germline V gives CDR1 DFQATT, CDR2 SNEGSKA (reference sequence). Here the CDR3 reads CSASGQGALNTIYF. The CDR3 nucleotides read TGCAGTGCTAGTGGACAGGGAGCTCTCAACACCATATATTTT.

This rearrangement joins TRBV5-5 to TRBJ1-4, with D possibly matching TRBD1 (5 bases). The CDR3 extends over 14 amino acids. Germline-derived CDR1 and CDR2 are SGHKS and YYEKEE (reference sequence). Trimming stripped 5 bases from V and 4 bases from J, with 12 bases between. CDR3 DNA sequence: TGTGCCAGCAGTACGGGACTTCGTAATGAAAAACTGTTTTTT. Amino acids: CASSTGLRNEKLFF.

The rearrangement links TRBV5-1 to TRBJ2-3; 8 bases align to TRBD2. In germline, CDR1 is SGHRS, CDR2 YFSETQ. V was pared by 0 bases and J by 2 bases, with 5 bases of the junction left unmatched. There are 16 residues in the CDR3. The CDR3 here is CASSLGTSIYTDTQYF. CDR3 DNA: TGCGCCAGCAGCTTGGGGACTAGCATTTACACAGATACGCAGTATTTT. Combining the CDR3 with reference TRBV5-1 and TRBJ2-3 gives the whole variable domain KAGVTQTPRYLIKTRGQQVTLSCSPISGHRSVSWYQQTPGQGLQFLFEYFSETQRNKGNFPGRFSGRQFSNSRSEMNVSTLELGDSALYLCASSLGTSIYTDTQYFGPGTRLTVL.